The clone carrying this TCR beta chain occurred a few times. The sample originates from a study of blood T cell repertoires in COVID-19. Original analysis: Cell counts per sample came from amplifying reference gene primers. Some clones are missing from TCRdb's copy, which holds only in-frame ones; the method was immunoSEQ multiplex PCR. The D gene and trimming were derived from the DNA, and the V and J assignments and clone size from that table. The table shows over 200,000 clones, with 80% to 90% occurring only once. Those enrolled, adults aged 18 to 89 years, came from 25 or so US areas. The recovered donors of Cohort 3 showed two negative PCRs, clearance, or symptom resolution. V dropped 5 bases and J dropped 5 bases, with 6 bases sitting between them. The CDR3 consists of 11 residues. Per germline, CDR1 SGHNT and CDR2 YENEEA.

The sequencing sample was made of PBMCs or T cells enriched from blood (not recorded which). This sequence was found in a man between 18 and 35 years old who had recovered from COVID-19. The V and J genes are TRBV11-3 and TRBJ1-1; D is uncertain. The CDR3 nucleotides are TGTGCCAGCAGCCTAGCAACTGAAGCTTTCTTT. This gives the protein CASSLATEAFF.